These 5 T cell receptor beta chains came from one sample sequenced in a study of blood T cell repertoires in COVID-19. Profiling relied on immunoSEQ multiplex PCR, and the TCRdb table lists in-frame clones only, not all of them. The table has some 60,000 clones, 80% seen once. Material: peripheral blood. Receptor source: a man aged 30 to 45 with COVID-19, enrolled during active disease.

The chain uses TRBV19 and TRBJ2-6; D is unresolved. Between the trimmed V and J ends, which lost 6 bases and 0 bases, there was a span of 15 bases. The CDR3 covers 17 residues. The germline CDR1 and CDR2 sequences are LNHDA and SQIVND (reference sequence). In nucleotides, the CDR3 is TGTGCCAGTAGATTCCGGGTCCGCATCTCTGGGGCCAACGTCCTGACTTTC. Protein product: CASRFRVRISGANVLTF.

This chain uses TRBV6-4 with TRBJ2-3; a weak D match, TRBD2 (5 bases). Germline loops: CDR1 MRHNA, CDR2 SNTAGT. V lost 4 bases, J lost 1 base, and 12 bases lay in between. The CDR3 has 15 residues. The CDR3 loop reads CASSGRAGRTDTQYF. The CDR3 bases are TGTGCCAGCAGTGGAAGGGCGGGCCGCACAGATACGCAGTATTTT.

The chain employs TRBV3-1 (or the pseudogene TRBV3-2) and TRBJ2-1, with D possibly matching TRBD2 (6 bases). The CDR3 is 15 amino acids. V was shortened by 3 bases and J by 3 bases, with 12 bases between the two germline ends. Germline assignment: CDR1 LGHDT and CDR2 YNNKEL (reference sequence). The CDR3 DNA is TGTGCCAGCAGCCAGCAAGCGGGTGGCTACAATGAGCAGTTCTTC. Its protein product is CASSQQAGGYNEQFF.

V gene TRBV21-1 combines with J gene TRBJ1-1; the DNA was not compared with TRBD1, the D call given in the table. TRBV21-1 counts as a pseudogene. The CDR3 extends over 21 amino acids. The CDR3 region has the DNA TGTGCCAGCAGCAAAGTCGAAAGTGGCCCAAAACCGGGACAGGGGACGACTGAAGCTTTCTTT. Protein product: CASSKVESGPKPGQGTTEAFF.

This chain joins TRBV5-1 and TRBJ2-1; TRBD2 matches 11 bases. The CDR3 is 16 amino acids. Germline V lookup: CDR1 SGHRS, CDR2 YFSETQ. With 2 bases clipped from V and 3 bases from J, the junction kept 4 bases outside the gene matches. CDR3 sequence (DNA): TGCGCCAGCAGCTTCGGGACTAGCGGTTTCTACAATGAGCAGTTCTTC. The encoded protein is CASSFGTSGFYNEQFF.